What follows are 20 T cell receptor beta chains derived from one specimen sequenced in a study of blood T cell repertoires in COVID-19. Method: immunoSEQ multiplex PCR; TCRdb's copy keeps in-frame clones and lacks some. The sample lists hundreds of thousands of clones, 89% seen once, with more than 0.95% in the top ten. The sequencing sample was made of peripheral blood. Source of these receptors: a man aged 35 to 55 with acute or convalescent COVID-19.

The chain has TRBV9 and TRBJ2-1; 8 bases map to TRBD1. V lost 4 bases and J lost 4; bases outside the gene matches: 10. The CDR3 has 16 residues. Germline CDR1 SGDLS, CDR2 YYNGEE. The CDR3 loop is CASSRRGDRSYNEQFF. As DNA, the CDR3 is TGTGCCAGCAGCCGGCGCGGGGACAGGAGTTACAATGAGCAGTTCTTC.

This chain joins TRBV5-1 and TRBJ2-2; D possibly corresponds to TRBD1 (5 bases). Germline-derived CDR1 and CDR2 are SGHRS and YFSETQ. V was pared by 2 bases and J by 3 bases, with 11 bases between. The CDR3 contains 15 residues. CDR3 loop: CASSFRVGDTGELFF. Here the CDR3 DNA reads TGCGCCAGCAGCTTCAGGGTTGGGGACACCGGGGAGCTGTTTTTT.

This chain uses TRBV7-2 with TRBJ1-2, with 9 bases lining up with TRBD1. CDR1 is SGHTA, CDR2 FQGNSA, per germline. V trimming: 4 bases; J trimming: 7 bases; junction bases outside the gene matches: 10. This CDR3 is built from 15 residues. Written as DNA, the CDR3 is TGTGCCAGCAGCTACGACGTTGGACAGGGGAGTGGCTACACCTTC. It translates to CASSYDVGQGSGYTF.

The rearrangement joins TRBV5-4 to TRBJ1-2; 9 bases map to TRBD1. This CDR3 contains 13 residues. From germline, CDR1 is SGHNT and CDR2 YYREEE (reference sequence). V dropped 9 bases and J dropped 3; count of bases not matched to a gene: 6. The CDR3 coding sequence is TGTGCCACCTCCACAGGGGGCGACTATGGCTACACCTTC. Translation: CATSTGGDYGYTF.

The V call is TRBV10-3, the J call TRBJ2-1, with TRBD2 matching over 15 bases. With 8 bases clipped from V and 2 bases from J, the junction kept 7 bases outside the gene matches. The CDR3 is made up of 17 amino acids. Germline V gene sequence: CDR1 ENHRY, CDR2 SYGVKD. Written as DNA, the CDR3 is TGTGCCATCGCCTTGGGACTAGCGGGAGGTACCTACAATGAGCAGTTCTTC. It encodes CAIALGLAGGTYNEQFF.

J is TRBJ2-7 and V is TRBV6-5, with a tentative D call TRBD1 (8 bases). The V end was cut by 5 bases, the J end by 2 bases, with 16 bases between. The CDR3 loop spans 15 amino acids. Germline CDR1 is MNHEY and CDR2 is SVGAGI. CDR3: CASSLWTGRAYEQYF. The CDR3, as DNA: TGTGCCAGCAGTCTCTGGACAGGGAGGGCCTACGAGCAGTACTTC.

The V and J genes are TRBV6-2 or TRBV6-3 and TRBJ2-2; 8 bases agree with TRBD1. Trimming at V came to 5 bases and at J to 6 bases, leaving 2 bases not matched to a gene. The CDR3 covers 13 residues. Per germline, CDR1 MNHEY and CDR2 SVGEGT. The CDR3 DNA reads TGTGCCAGCAGTCCACAGGGGGCCGGGGAGCTGTTTTTT. It translates to CASSPQGAGELFF.

The chain uses TRBV5-4 and TRBJ2-3; 10 nucleotides align to TRBD2. Germline loops: CDR1 SGHNT, CDR2 YYREEE (reference sequence). Trimming at V came to 6 bases and at J to 2 bases, leaving 3 bases not matched to a gene. CDR3 size: 14 residues. The CDR3 sequence: CASNLAGVTDTQYF. The CDR3, as DNA: TGTGCCAGCAACCTAGCGGGGGTCACAGATACGCAGTATTTT.

The J gene is TRBJ2-3, the V gene TRBV27; D unresolved. V was shortened by 4 bases and J by 0 bases, with 11 bases between the two germline ends. CDR1 and CDR2 (germline): MNHEY, SMNVEV (reference sequence). The CDR3 runs 15 residues. This CDR3 reads CASSYGRTSTDTQYF. Written as DNA, the CDR3 is TGTGCCAGCAGTTACGGTAGAACGAGCACAGATACGCAGTATTTT.

The V gene is TRBV9, the J gene TRBJ2-6, with D possibly matching TRBD2 (5 bases). This CDR3 region has 15 residues. Germline V CDR1 and CDR2: SGDLS, YYNGEE. Trimming removed 4 bases at V and 0 bases at J, with 8 bases between. The CDR3 DNA sequence: TGTGCCAGCAGCCCACGGGGCTCTGGGGCCAACGTCCTGACTTTC. As protein: CASSPRGSGANVLTF. Looking up the rest from reference TRBV9 and TRBJ2-6 gives the full variable domain: DSGVTQTPKHLITATGQRVTLRCSPRSGDLSVYWYQQSLDQGLQFLIQYYNGEERAKGNILERFSAQQFPDLHSELNLSSLELGDSALYFCASSPRGSGANVLTFGAGSRLTVL.

This rearrangement joins TRBV12-3 or TRBV12-4 to TRBJ1-2; the match to TRBD1 covers 7 bases. This CDR3 has 13 residues. J lost 4 bases, V lost 5 bases, and 4 bases had no gene match. The CDR3 protein is CASSGQEAYGYTF. CDR3 bases: TGTGCCAGCAGTGGACAGGAAGCCTATGGCTACACCTTC.

The chain recombines TRBV19 with TRBJ2-5; 12 positions match TRBD2. Germline assignment: CDR1 LNHDA and CDR2 SQIVND (reference sequence). V was pared by 6 bases and J by 5 bases, with 10 bases of the junction left unmatched. The CDR3 is 16 amino acids. CDR3 protein: CASSPGGLAGLETQYF. CDR3 bases: TGTGCCAGTAGCCCGGGGGGACTAGCGGGCTTGGAGACCCAGTACTTC.

The rearrangement joins TRBV4-3 to TRBJ1-2; TRBD1 is a possible D gene (5 bases). Trimming removed 1 base at V and 4 bases at J, with 13 bases between. From germline, CDR1 is LGHNA and CDR2 YSLEER. The CDR3 has 15 amino acids. The CDR3 sequence: CASSQAQGLVYGYTF. The CDR3 DNA reads as TGCGCCAGCAGCCAAGCGCAGGGCTTGGTCTATGGCTACACCTTC.

This chain links TRBV30 with TRBJ1-6; TRBD1 matches at 7 bases. V shed 2 bases, J shed 9 bases, and the junction held 10 bases outside the gene matches. Per germline, CDR1 GTSNPN and CDR2 SVGIG (reference sequence). This CDR3 comprises 15 residues. CDR3 amino acids: CAWSIQGFFFSPLHF. The CDR3, as DNA: TGTGCCTGGAGTATACAGGGGTTCTTTTTTTCACCCCTCCACTTT.

The chain employs TRBV7-9 and TRBJ2-5, with TRBD2 matching over 11 bases. The CDR3 loop spans 17 amino acids. The V gene's germline CDR1 is SEHNR and CDR2 FQNEAQ (reference sequence). The V segment lost 1 base and the J segment 1 base; nucleotides outside the gene matches: 5. The CDR3 nucleotides are TGTGCCAGCAGCTTAGAGGTTGGGACTAGCGGCCAAGAGACCCAGTACTTC. This gives the protein CASSLEVGTSGQETQYF.

J is TRBJ1-5 and V is TRBV5-6, with unresolved D. The CDR3 spans 17 residues. Between the trimmed V and J ends, which lost 1 base and 3 bases, there was a span of 17 bases. The germline CDR1 and CDR2 sequences are SGHDT and YYEEEE. This chain's CDR3 is CASSLQSGAAYNQPQHF. CDR3 bases: TGTGCCAGCAGCTTGCAGTCCGGTGCGGCCTACAATCAGCCCCAGCATTTT.

The chain couples TRBV19 to TRBJ2-1; TRBD2 aligns across 10 bases. With V trimmed by 9 bases and J by 4 bases, 9 bases remained unmatched. In germline, CDR1 is LNHDA, CDR2 SQIVND (reference sequence). The CDR3 runs 15 residues. The CDR3 loop reads CASQKLAGLYNEQFF. As DNA, the CDR3 is TGTGCCAGCCAGAAACTAGCGGGACTATACAATGAGCAGTTCTTC.

CDR3: CASRGGAGPGSPLHF. The CDR3 DNA sequence: TGTGCCAGCCGTGGGGGCGCGGGCCCGGGATCACCCCTCCACTTT. V gene TRBV16 combines with J gene TRBJ1-6; possibly TRBD1 for D (6 bases). Germline-derived CDR1 and CDR2 are KGHSY and FQNENV. Trimming took off 8 bases at V and 10 bases at J, with 21 bases between the two ends. CDR3 length: 15 residues.

The chain couples TRBV19 to TRBJ1-1, with 7 nucleotides matching TRBD1. Germline V gene sequence: CDR1 LNHDA, CDR2 SQIVND (reference sequence). This CDR3 contains 17 residues. Unmatched junction bases numbered 15, after V lost 7 bases and J lost 1 base. The CDR3 nucleotides are TGTGCCAGTACCCCCCAAGTCTGGGGACAGACGAACACTGAAGCTTTCTTT. Translation gives CASTPQVWGQTNTEAFF.

This chain joins TRBV6-2 or TRBV6-3 and TRBJ1-2; D call uncertain. The CDR3 runs 12 residues. Per the germline V gene, CDR1 is MNHEY and CDR2 is SVGEGT. V dropped 5 bases and J dropped 5 bases, with 9 bases sitting between them. The CDR3 coding sequence is TGTGCCAGCAGTGGACTATCATATGGCTACACCTTC. As protein: CASSGLSYGYTF.